The 32 T cell receptor beta chains presented below share a single source sample, sequenced in a study of monozygotic twins with inflammatory bowel disease (dated by TCRdb to about 2019). Receptor libraries were prepared by 5' RACE. TCRdb shows the sequencer as Illumina HiSeq 2500. After reprocessing by TCRdb, each CDR3 protein sequence is one entry, and no DNA is given. The sample table holds roughly 200,000 distinct CDR3 sequences. The ten largest clones take up 7.5% to 8% of the sample. The sample consisted of blood. The receptor set was obtained from a human donor with ulcerative colitis or Crohn's disease, or a healthy co-twin of an affected twin (not recorded which).

J is TRBJ2-2 and V is TRBV10-3; no DNA is available, so the TRBD2 call from TCRdb remains unchecked. The CDR3 is made up of 16 amino acids. Germline V gene lookup returns CDR1 ENHRY and CDR2 SYGVKD. The CDR3 spells CAIKGTSGRGTGELFF.

The chain's CDR3 is CASRTRRGGIQYF. V gene TRBV5-1 combines with J gene TRBJ2-4; no DNA is available, so the TRBD1 call from TCRdb remains unchecked. Germline assignment: CDR1 SGHRS and CDR2 YFSETQ. The length of the CDR3 is 13 residues.

The CDR3 is CASSPIGTDNSPLHF. This chain connects TRBV18 to TRBJ1-6; the D gene TCRdb calls, TRBD1, cannot be checked with no DNA. The V gene's germline CDR1 is KGHSH and CDR2 LQKENI. The CDR3 spans 15 residues.

The J gene is TRBJ1-1, the V gene TRBV3-1; the TCRdb D gene call, TRBD1, has no DNA to confirm it. The CDR3 runs to 14 residues. Germline assignment: CDR1 LGHDT and CDR2 YNNKEL (reference sequence). The CDR3 loop is CASSLGQASGGAFF. Using reference TRBV3-1 and TRBJ1-1 for the parts outside the CDR3, the full variable domain is DTAVSQTPKYLVTQMGNDKSIKCEQNLGHDTMYWYKQDSKKFLKIMFSYNNKELIINETVPNRFSPKSPDKAHLNLHINSLELGDSAVYFCASSLGQASGGAFFGQGTRLTVV.

The V call is TRBV7-2, the J call TRBJ2-7. The CDR3 contains 16 residues. Germline V gene sequence: CDR1 SGHTA, CDR2 FQGNSA. CDR3 in amino acids: CASSLDQGPWGYEQYF.

The CDR3 protein is CASSPLMGTVNTGELFF. The J gene is TRBJ2-2, the V gene TRBV18; TCRdb reports TRBD1, a call that lacks DNA to check it against. CDR1 and CDR2 (germline): KGHSH, LQKENI. The CDR3 runs to 17 residues. Supplemented by reference TRBV18 and TRBJ2-2, the full variable domain reads NAGVMQNPRHLVRRRGQEARLRCSPMKGHSHVYWYRQLPEEGLKFMVYLQKENIIDESGMPKERFSAEFPKEGPSILRIQQVVRGDSAAYFCASSPLMGTVNTGELFFGEGSRLTVL.

The chain uses TRBV6-1 and TRBJ2-1. CDR1 MNHNS and CDR2 SASEGT come from the germline V gene. The CDR3 contains 14 residues. CDR3 sequence: CASRREGSYNEQFF.

The rearrangement uses TRBV5-1 and TRBJ2-1; there is no DNA to check the TCRdb D call of TRBD1. CDR1 and CDR2 (germline): SGHRS, YFSETQ. The CDR3 length is 15 residues. CDR3 residues: CASSAGDREANEQFF.

The chain has TRBV12-3 or TRBV12-4 and TRBJ1-5; the TCRdb call, TRBD1, lacks DNA for checking. CDR3 size: 14 residues. The CDR3 spells CASSFGTGNQPQHF.

This chain joins TRBV29-1 and TRBJ2-5; TCRdb lists TRBD1, though no DNA is available to test this call. Germline V gene data show CDR1 as SQVTM and CDR2 as ANQGSEA. This CDR3 has 12 residues. The CDR3 reads CSTGGGRETQYF. Full variable domain (outside the CDR3, taken from reference TRBV29-1 and TRBJ2-5): SAVISQKPSRDICQRGTSLTIQCQVDSQVTMMFWYRQQPGQSLTLIATANQGSEATYESGFVIDKFPISRPNLTFSTLTVSNMSPEDSSIYLCSTGGGRETQYFGPGTRLLVL.

The chain has TRBV14 and TRBJ2-1; the TCRdb D gene call, TRBD1, has no DNA to confirm it. The CDR3 contains 16 residues. Germline V CDR1 and CDR2: SGHDN, FVKESK. CDR3 amino acids: CASSQDDGNVYNEQFF.

This CDR3 is CATSLQGGTNEKLFF. The J gene is TRBJ1-4, the V gene TRBV15. The CDR3 sequence is 15 residues long. Germline V gives CDR1 LNHNV, CDR2 YYDKDF (reference sequence).

The gene calls are TRBV12-3 or TRBV12-4 and TRBJ2-5; the TCRdb D gene call, TRBD2, has no DNA to confirm it. The CDR3 is 13 residues long. Here the CDR3 reads CASSPAGGRGQYF.

The gene calls are TRBV11-3 and TRBJ2-3; TCRdb's D gene call, TRBD1, goes unchecked for lack of DNA. Germline V CDR1 and CDR2: SGHNT, YENEEA. CDR3 size: 14 residues. CDR3 sequence reads: CASSSTWGADTQYF.

The V and J genes are TRBV30 and TRBJ1-1. The CDR3 extends over 12 amino acids. Germline V gives CDR1 GTSNPN, CDR2 SVGIG (reference sequence). The CDR3 reads CAWGTARTEAFF.

The gene calls are TRBV6-1 and TRBJ1-4; TCRdb's assignment of TRBD1 cannot be checked, as there is no DNA. The V gene's germline CDR1 is MNHNS and CDR2 SASEGT. This CDR3 has 14 amino acids. CDR3 sequence: CASRPGTGNEKLFF.

This rearrangement joins TRBV24-1 to TRBJ2-1; TCRdb's D call, TRBD2, is unchecked because there is no DNA. The germline V gene has CDR1 KGHDR and CDR2 SFDVKD. The CDR3 has 15 amino acids. CDR3 loop: CATSDNTLAQNEQFF.

The V and J genes are TRBV7-2 and TRBJ2-3; TCRdb outputs TRBD1, but without DNA this stays unchecked. Germline V gene sequence: CDR1 SGHTA, CDR2 FQGNSA. The CDR3 length is 15 residues. CDR3 sequence: CASSLVRGVADTQYF.

The chain uses TRBV7-2 and TRBJ2-1; TCRdb returns TRBD2, unconfirmable since there is no DNA. Germline V CDR1 and CDR2: SGHTA, FQGNSA. CDR3 length equals 15 residues. CDR3 sequence: CASSLRREGVNEQFF.

V gene TRBV14 combines with J gene TRBJ2-1; there is no DNA to check the TCRdb D call of TRBD2. This CDR3 spans 15 amino acids. Germline V lookup: CDR1 SGHDN, CDR2 FVKESK. Here the CDR3 reads CASSQPGTSRNEQFF.

The rearrangement joins TRBV20-1 to TRBJ2-3. Germline V gives CDR1 DFQATT, CDR2 SNEGSKA (reference sequence). The CDR3 is made up of 12 amino acids. CDR3 protein: CSAPTLTDTQYF.

The V and J genes are TRBV27 and TRBJ2-7. This CDR3 has 15 amino acids. In germline, CDR1 is MNHEY, CDR2 SMNVEV (reference sequence). CDR3 amino acids: CASSLSVGRLYEQYF.

This chain connects TRBV28 to TRBJ1-2; TCRdb names TRBD1, which stays unverified in the absence of DNA. CDR3 length: 13 amino acids. The germline V gene encodes CDR1 MDHEN and CDR2 SYDVKM. The CDR3 spells CASSRQGRNGYTF.

V usage is TRBV5-1 and J usage is TRBJ2-3; as DNA is missing, the TRBD1 call by TCRdb cannot be tested. The CDR3 sequence is 14 residues long. Germline-derived CDR1 and CDR2 are SGHRS and YFSETQ. The CDR3 sequence: CASGYGGSTDTQYF.

The chain employs TRBV24-1 and TRBJ2-3; no DNA is available, so the TRBD2 call from TCRdb remains unchecked. This CDR3 has 15 amino acids. The V gene's germline CDR1 is KGHDR and CDR2 SFDVKD. CDR3 region: CATSGASGRTDTQYF.

The chain has TRBV5-1 and TRBJ1-2; the D call of TRBD1 rests on TCRdb alone, since no DNA is present to check it. The CDR3 has 14 amino acids. CDR1 and CDR2 (germline): SGHRS, YFSETQ. CDR3 residues: CASSLESGVQGYTF.

V is TRBV7-3 and J is TRBJ2-1; the TCRdb call, TRBD1, lacks DNA for checking. This CDR3 spans 16 amino acids. Germline V gene lookup returns CDR1 SGHTA and CDR2 FQGTGA. Here the CDR3 reads CASSITGTGSHNEQFF.

The chain recombines TRBV30 with TRBJ1-2; checking the TCRdb D call of TRBD1 is not possible without DNA. The germline gives CDR1 GTSNPN, CDR2 SVGIG (reference sequence). The CDR3 runs to 16 residues. CDR3 amino acids: CAWSALEGANLYGYTF.

The CDR3 reads CASSYTGRVEYSPYEQYF. V usage is TRBV6-5 and J usage is TRBJ2-7; TCRdb's D call, TRBD1, is unchecked because there is no DNA. CDR1 and CDR2 from the germline V gene are MNHEY and SVGAGI. The CDR3 extends over 18 amino acids.

The V and J genes are TRBV13 and TRBJ2-3; TCRdb reports TRBD2, a call that lacks DNA to check it against. Germline V gene data show CDR1 as PRHDT and CDR2 as FYEKMQ (reference sequence). The CDR3 runs 14 residues. The CDR3 protein is CASSTRGPTDTQYF.

The V call is TRBV6-5, the J call TRBJ1-5. The CDR3 runs 13 residues. Germline CDR1 and CDR2: MNHEY and SVGAGI. CDR3 sequence reads: CASSYSGHQPQHF.

The chain employs TRBV5-1 and TRBJ2-3. CDR1 SGHRS and CDR2 YFSETQ come from the germline V gene. This CDR3 has 13 amino acids. The CDR3 reads CASSRGGADTQYF.